This T cell receptor beta chain originates from a study of shared clonotypes between healthy human individuals. Across the study: Per donor, three plates held CD4 naive cells, three held CD4 memory, two held CD8 naive and one held CD8 memory.

CDR3 size: 13 residues. CDR1 and CDR2 (germline): SGHVS, FQNEAQ. The germline V and J ends were trimmed by 5 bases and 6 bases, with 10 bases remaining between them. Measured with immunoSEQ multiplex PCR; TCRdb has only the in-frame clones, and not every one. The data show roughly 2.4 million clones, with under 97% seen just once and more than 0.1% held by the top ten. Sequenced material: naive CD4+ T cells sorted from blood. Subset meaning: CD45RA+ positively selected. This chain joins TRBV7-8 and TRBJ2-2; D is ambiguous. The receptor comes from a man younger than 35 in good health. DNA for the CDR3: TGTGCCAGCAGCGCGGAGATGCCCGGGGAGCTGTTTTTT. As protein: CASSAEMPGELFF.